What follows describes a single T cell receptor beta chain. Germline lookup yields CDR1 SGHRS and CDR2 YFSETQ. Unmatched junction bases numbered 13, after V lost 4 bases and J lost 8 bases. The CDR3 length is 16 residues. Those enrolled in Seattle joined during active infection and were followed longitudinally afterward. This record belongs to a study of blood T cell repertoires in COVID-19. Study as a whole: COVID-19 samples, acute and convalescent, were from the United States, Italy and Spain. T cells, B-cell-depleted T cells, or PBMCs supplied cDNA or gDNA.

Original processing methods: Amplifying reference gene primers gave estimates of nucleated cell counts. Clones were sequenced by immunoSEQ multiplex PCR, and TCRdb holds only the in-frame ones, with some missing. That table gives V, J and clone size, and the DNA gave D and trimming. The sample holds over 250,000 clones, approximately 93% seen once. Sequences were obtained from peripheral blood. The receptor's source is a woman aged 25 to 45 with COVID-19, enrolled during active disease. The rearrangement uses TRBV5-1 and TRBJ2-1; 9 nucleotides align to TRBD2. The CDR3 spells CASSTFSGRRTDEQFF. The DNA of the CDR3 is TGCGCCAGCAGCACATTTAGCGGGAGAAGGACGGATGAGCAGTTCTTC.